This TCR beta chain appears in the sequencing data of a study of T cell repertoires in cytomegalovirus infection (dated by TCRdb to about 2019). For the study in its entirety: Alongside well-studied HLA-B-restricted epitopes, the peptide stimulations were aimed at recently identified HLA-C-restricted CMV epitopes, whose presentation resists viral immunomodulation. Because public TCR beta signatures pointed to carriage of CMV infection together with the matching HLA type, the HLA type of each donor mattered for the analysis. The paper as a whole reports these results and caveats: In both this cohort and an independent cohort of several hundred donors, the cumulative frequency of public TCR beta family members distinguished carriers of CMV infection plus the relevant HLA type. The ex vivo response was dominated by HLA-C-restricted CMV-specific TCR beta clonotypes, and the single most frequent clonotype in two of eight donors was supplied by these HLA-C-restricted clonotypes.

The instrument given in TCRdb is Illumina HiSeq 1500. TCRdb passed the public sequencing reads through fastp at Q25 and MiXCR, retaining productive beta sequences. Each CDR3 protein appears once, grouped with its most common genes and DNA. The table for this sample lists some 920,000 distinct CDR3 sequences; approximately 31% of them were counted only once. The top ten hold 11% to 15% of the sample. The treatment or condition label on this specimen signifies: in vitro stimulation with specific CMV peptide epitopes to enrich CMV-specific T cells. The CDR3 measures 15 amino acids from cysteine to phenylalanine. Just CDR3 DNA is preserved here, 45 bases in frame from base 1. CDR1 and CDR2 are drawn from the germline V gene: MNHNS, SASEGT. V was cut back by 1 base and J by 0 bases, leaving a gap of 7 bases between them. This clonotype has a handful of counts. The antigen it binds to is not known. There are no base qualities to consult, and no much larger clone falls within one base.

Recombination joined TRBV6-1 with TRBJ1-3, with TRBD1 tentatively as D gene (5 bases match). The receptor was derived from a human donor in good health (CMV status not recorded). Some clones in this sample may be carry-over from other donors' samples. The sample was cultured CD8+ T cells from PBMCs, taken from culture after CMV antigen stimulation. The CDR3 corresponds to CASSEDRFSGNTIYF. The bases are TGTGCCAGCAGTGAAGACAGGTTCTCTGGAAACACCATATATTTT.